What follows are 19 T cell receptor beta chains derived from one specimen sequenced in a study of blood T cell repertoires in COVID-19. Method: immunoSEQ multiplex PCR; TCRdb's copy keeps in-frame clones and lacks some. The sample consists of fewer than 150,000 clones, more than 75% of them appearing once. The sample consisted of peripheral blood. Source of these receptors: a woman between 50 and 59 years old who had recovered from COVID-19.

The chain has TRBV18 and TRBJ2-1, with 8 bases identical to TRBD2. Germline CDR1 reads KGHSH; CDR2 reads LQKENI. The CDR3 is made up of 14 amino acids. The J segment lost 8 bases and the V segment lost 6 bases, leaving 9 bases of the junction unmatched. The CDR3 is CASSPSGSGYEQFF. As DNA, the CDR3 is TGTGCCAGCTCCCCAAGCGGGAGCGGGTATGAGCAGTTCTTC.

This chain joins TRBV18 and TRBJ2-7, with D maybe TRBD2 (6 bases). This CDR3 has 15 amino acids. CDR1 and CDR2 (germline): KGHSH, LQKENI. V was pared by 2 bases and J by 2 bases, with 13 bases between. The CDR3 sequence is CASSPSSGGTYEQYF. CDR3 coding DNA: TGTGCCAGCTCACCATCTTCCGGGGGAACCTACGAGCAGTACTTC.

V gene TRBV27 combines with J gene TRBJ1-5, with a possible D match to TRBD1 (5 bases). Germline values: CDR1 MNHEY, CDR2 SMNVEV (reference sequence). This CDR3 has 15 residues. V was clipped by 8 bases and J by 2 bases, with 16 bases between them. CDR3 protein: CASRTQGGGNQPQHF. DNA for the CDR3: TGTGCCAGCCGGACGCAGGGCGGCGGCAATCAGCCCCAGCATTTT.

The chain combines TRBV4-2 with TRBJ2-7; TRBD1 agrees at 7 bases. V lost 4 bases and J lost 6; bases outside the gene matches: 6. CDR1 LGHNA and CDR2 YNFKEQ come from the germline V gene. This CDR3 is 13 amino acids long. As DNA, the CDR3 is TGTGCCAGCAGCCGAACGCCAGGGGGCGAGCAGTACTTC. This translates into CASSRTPGGEQYF.

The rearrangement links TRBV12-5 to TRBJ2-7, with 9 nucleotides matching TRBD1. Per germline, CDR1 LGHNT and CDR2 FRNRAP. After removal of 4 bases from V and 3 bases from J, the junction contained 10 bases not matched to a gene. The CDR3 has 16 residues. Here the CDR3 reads CASGSAGQGTFYEQYF. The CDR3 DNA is TGTGCTAGTGGTTCAGCCGGACAGGGGACCTTCTACGAGCAGTACTTC.

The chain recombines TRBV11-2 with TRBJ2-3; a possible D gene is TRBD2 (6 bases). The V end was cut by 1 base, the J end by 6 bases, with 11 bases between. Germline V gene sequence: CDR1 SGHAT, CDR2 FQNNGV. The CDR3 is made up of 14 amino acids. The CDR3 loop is CASSLGGNGDTQYF. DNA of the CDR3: TGTGCCAGCAGCTTAGGCGGGAATGGGGATACGCAGTATTTT.

The CDR3, as DNA: TGTGCCAGCAGCCCCTGGTACGGGACAGGGTATCAGCCCCAGCATTTT. Translation: CASSPWYGTGYQPQHF. The V call is TRBV27, the J call TRBJ1-5; TRBD1 agrees at 9 bases. Germline V gene data show CDR1 as MNHEY and CDR2 as SMNVEV (reference sequence). Trimming at V came to 6 bases and at J to 5 bases, leaving 11 bases not matched to a gene. This CDR3 is built from 16 residues.

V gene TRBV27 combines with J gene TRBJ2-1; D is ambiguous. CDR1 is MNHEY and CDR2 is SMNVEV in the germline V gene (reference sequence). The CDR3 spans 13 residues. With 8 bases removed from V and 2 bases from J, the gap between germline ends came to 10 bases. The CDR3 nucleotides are TGTGCCAGCGTTGGGCGTCCCTACAATGAGCAGTTCTTC. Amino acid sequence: CASVGRPYNEQFF.

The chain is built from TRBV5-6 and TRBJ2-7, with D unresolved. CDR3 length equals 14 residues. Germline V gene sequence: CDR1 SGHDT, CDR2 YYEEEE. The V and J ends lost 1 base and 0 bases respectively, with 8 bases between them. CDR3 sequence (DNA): TGTGCCAGCAGCTTGATTAGCACCTCCTACGAGCAGTACTTC. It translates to CASSLISTSYEQYF.

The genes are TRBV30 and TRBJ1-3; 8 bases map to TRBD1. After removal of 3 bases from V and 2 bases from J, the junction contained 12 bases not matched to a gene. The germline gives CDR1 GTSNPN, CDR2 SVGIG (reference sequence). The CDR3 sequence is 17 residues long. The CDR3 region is CAWSSPRTGSPGNTIYF. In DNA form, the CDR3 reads TGTGCCTGGAGCTCACCCCGGACAGGGTCCCCTGGAAACACCATATATTTT.

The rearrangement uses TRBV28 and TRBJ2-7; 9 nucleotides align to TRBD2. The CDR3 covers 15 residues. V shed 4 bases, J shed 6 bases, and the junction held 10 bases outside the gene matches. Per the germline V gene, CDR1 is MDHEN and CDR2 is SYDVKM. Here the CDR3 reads CASSSPGAGGGEQYF. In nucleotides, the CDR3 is TGTGCCAGCAGTTCCCCGGGGGCGGGGGGGGGCGAGCAGTACTTC.

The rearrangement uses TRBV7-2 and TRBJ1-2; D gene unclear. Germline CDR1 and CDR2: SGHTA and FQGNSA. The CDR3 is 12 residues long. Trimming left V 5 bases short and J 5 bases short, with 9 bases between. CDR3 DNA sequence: TGTGCCAGCAGCGAGAACCCGTATGGCTACACCTTC. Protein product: CASSENPYGYTF.

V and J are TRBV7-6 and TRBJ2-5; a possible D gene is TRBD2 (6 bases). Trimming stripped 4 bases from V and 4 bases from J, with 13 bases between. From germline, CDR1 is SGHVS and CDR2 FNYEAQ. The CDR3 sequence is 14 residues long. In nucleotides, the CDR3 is TGTGCCAGCAGCTCTAGGAGGAGGGGAGAGACCCAGTACTTC. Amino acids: CASSSRRRGETQYF.

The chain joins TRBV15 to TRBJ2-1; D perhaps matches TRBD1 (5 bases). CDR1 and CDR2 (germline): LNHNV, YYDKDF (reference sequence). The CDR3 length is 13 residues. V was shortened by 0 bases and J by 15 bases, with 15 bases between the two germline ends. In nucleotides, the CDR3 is TGTGCCACCAGCAGAGATTCGACAGCTAAGCCGTTCTTC. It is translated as CATSRDSTAKPFF.

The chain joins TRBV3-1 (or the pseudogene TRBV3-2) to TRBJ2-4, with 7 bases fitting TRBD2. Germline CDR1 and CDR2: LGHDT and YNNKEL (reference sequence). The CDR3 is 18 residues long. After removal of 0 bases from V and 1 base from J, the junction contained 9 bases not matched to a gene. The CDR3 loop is CASSQDRIAGTAKNIQYF. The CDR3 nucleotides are TGTGCCAGCAGCCAAGACCGAATAGCGGGTACGGCCAAAAACATTCAGTACTTC.

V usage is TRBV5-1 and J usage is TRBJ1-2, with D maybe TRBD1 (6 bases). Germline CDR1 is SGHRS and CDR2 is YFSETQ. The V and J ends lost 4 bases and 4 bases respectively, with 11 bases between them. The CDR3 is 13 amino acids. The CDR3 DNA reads TGCGCCAGCAGCCCCGGACAGAGCTATGGCTACACCTTC. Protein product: CASSPGQSYGYTF.

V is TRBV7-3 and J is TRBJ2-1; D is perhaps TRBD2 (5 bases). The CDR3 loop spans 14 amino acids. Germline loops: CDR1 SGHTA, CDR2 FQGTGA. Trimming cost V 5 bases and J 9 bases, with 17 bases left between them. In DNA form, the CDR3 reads TGTGCCAGCAGCCAAAAATCGGGGTTCGGTGAGCAGTTCTTC. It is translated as CASSQKSGFGEQFF.

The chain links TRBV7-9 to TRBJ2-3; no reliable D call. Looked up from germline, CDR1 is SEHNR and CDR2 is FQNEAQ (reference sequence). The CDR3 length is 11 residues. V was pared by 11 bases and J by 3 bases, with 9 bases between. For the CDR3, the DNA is TGTGCCTCGCAACGGACAGATACGCAGTATTTT. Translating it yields CASQRTDTQYF.

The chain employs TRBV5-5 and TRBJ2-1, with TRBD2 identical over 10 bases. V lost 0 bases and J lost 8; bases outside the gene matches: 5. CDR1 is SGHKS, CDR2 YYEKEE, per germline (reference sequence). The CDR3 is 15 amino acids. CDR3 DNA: TGTGCCAGCAGCTTGGCGGCTAGCGGGAGCTATGAGCAGTTCTTC. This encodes CASSLAASGSYEQFF.